Following are 8 T cell receptor beta chains from one sample sequenced in a study of beta chain features in type 1 diabetes. The antigens these receptors bind are not known. The study, taken as a whole, reports: For Type 1 diabetes patients, all four CD4+ subsets carried TCRB CDR3s that were moderately but significantly shorter.

TCRB transcripts that were expressed got sequenced, as all of the isolated RNA had been reverse transcribed. The table came from immunoSEQ multiplex PCR; TCRdb's copy has only in-frame clones and leaves some out. The table has some 240,000 clones, under 20% seen once. The specimen sequenced was naive CD4+ T cells from blood. All receptors come from a man aged 25-40 years with type 1 diabetes.

This clone turned up a few times. The chain has TRBV9 and TRBJ2-3; D not resolved. V lost 0 bases to trimming and J lost 9 bases, with 8 bases between them. The length of the CDR3 is 12 residues. Germline V gene data show CDR1 as SGDLS and CDR2 as YYNGEE. CDR3 sequence (DNA): TGTGCCAGCAGCGTAGCTACCGAAACGCAGTATTTT. Its protein is CASSVATETQYF.

The chain combines TRBV7-6 with TRBJ2-7, with 8 nucleotides matching TRBD1. Trimming took 5 bases from V and 4 from J; bases not matched to a gene: 7. This CDR3 comprises 14 residues. Per germline, CDR1 SGHVS and CDR2 FNYEAQ. CDR3 bases: TGTGCCAGCAGCCCCCGGACAGGGACATACGAGCAGTACTTC. Amino acid sequence: CASSPRTGTYEQYF.

V is TRBV7-9 and J is TRBJ1-1; no firm D call. Germline values: CDR1 SEHNR, CDR2 FQNEAQ (reference sequence). The CDR3 is made up of 12 amino acids. Trimming removed 2 bases at V and 7 bases at J, with 8 bases between. The DNA for the CDR3 is TGTGCCAGCAGCTTATGGGTTGGTGAAGCTTTCTTT. Translation: CASSLWVGEAFF. Based on the CDR3 plus reference TRBV7-9 and TRBJ1-1, the full variable domain is DTGVSQNPRHKITKRGQNVTFRCDPISEHNRLYWYRQTLGQGPEFLTYFQNEAQLEKSRLLSDRFSAERPKGSFSTLEIQRTEQGDSAMYLCASSLWVGEAFFGQGTRLTVV.

This clone was detected only a few times. The V gene is TRBV28, the J gene TRBJ2-7, with 10 nucleotides matching TRBD2. There are 15 residues in the CDR3. Germline values: CDR1 MDHEN, CDR2 SYDVKM. Trimming cost V 5 bases and J 4 bases; bases outside gene matches: 8. CDR3 nucleotides: TGTGCCAGCAGTAGCCCCGGACTAGCGGTTTACGAGCAGTACTTC. Encoded protein: CASSSPGLAVYEQYF.

V gene TRBV29-1 combines with J gene TRBJ2-7; TRBD2 matches at 11 bases. Germline V gives CDR1 SQVTM, CDR2 ANQGSEA. The V segment lost 7 bases and the J segment 0 bases; nucleotides outside the gene matches: 2. The CDR3 has 13 amino acids. The CDR3 bases are TGCAGCGGCGGACTAGCGGGCTCCTACGAGCAGTACTTC. Its protein is CSGGLAGSYEQYF.

The chain has TRBV4-1 and TRBJ2-3; TRBD1 might be the D (6 bases). Looked up from germline, CDR1 is MGHRA and CDR2 is YSYEKL. Trimming left V 1 base short and J 5 bases short, with 13 bases between. CDR3 length equals 15 residues. This CDR3 is CASSQGGGLIDTQYF. The CDR3 bases are TGCGCCAGCAGCCAAGGTGGGGGCTTGATAGATACGCAGTATTTT.

This clone was seen a handful of times. The CDR3 region is CASSGTGQQPKKYF. The DNA for the CDR3 is TGTGCCAGCAGTGGAACGGGACAGCAACCAAAGAAGTACTTC. This chain joins TRBV25-1 and TRBJ2-7; 7 bases agree with TRBD1. Losses at the gene ends were 4 bases for V and 11 bases for J; bases not matched to a gene: 14. The CDR3 sequence is 14 residues long. Looked up from germline, CDR1 is MGHDK and CDR2 is SYGVNS.

DNA for the CDR3: TGTGCCAGCAGCACAGGAAGGAGCGGGAGTCGCTCTGCCGGGGAGCTGTTTTTT. As protein: CASSTGRSGSRSAGELFF. This chain joins TRBV21-1 and TRBJ2-2; the table assigns TRBD2, which was not confirmed against the DNA. TRBV21-1 is annotated as a pseudogene. There are 18 residues in the CDR3.